This T cell receptor beta chain appears in the sequencing data of a study of blood T cells in healthy people across ages. With regard to this clonotype: What it binds is unknown.

Study-level results: Age brought a roughly linear fall in TCR beta diversity measured per million T cells.

The germline V gene encodes CDR1 DFQATT and CDR2 SNEGSKA (reference sequence). This CDR3 contains 10 residues. Primers used in a second PCR of about 7 to 12 cycles were a sample-barcoded 5' primer and a J-beta primer mix. Every sample produced at least 3 million CDR3-containing paired-end reads. TCRdb ran MiXCR on the 5' RACE reads and lists one entry per CDR3 protein. The sample holds about 1.4 million distinct CDR3 sequences, approximately 63% seen once. The chain recombines TRBV20-1 with TRBJ2-1, with D possibly matching TRBD2 (5 bases). Material: blood. The receptor comes from a man aged 18 to 35 in good health. In DNA, the CDR3 is TGCAGCACCGGGGTGGACGAGCAGTTCTTC. Protein sequence: CSTGVDEQFF.